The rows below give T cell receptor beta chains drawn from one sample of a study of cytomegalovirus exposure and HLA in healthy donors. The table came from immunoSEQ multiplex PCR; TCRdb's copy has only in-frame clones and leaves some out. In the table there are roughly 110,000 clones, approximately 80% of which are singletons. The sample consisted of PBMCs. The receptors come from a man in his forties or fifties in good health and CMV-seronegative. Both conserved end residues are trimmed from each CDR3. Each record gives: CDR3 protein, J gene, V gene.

CDR3aa: ASSVVDSDTQY
j_gene: TRBJ2-3
v_gene: TRBV9

CDR3aa: ASSHDTFRTEAF
j_gene: TRBJ1-1
v_gene: TRBV11-1

CDR3aa: ASSPRRDRAAETQY
j_gene: TRBJ2-5
v_gene: TRBV7-8

CDR3aa: ASSLAHPGQPLPLNTEAF
j_gene: TRBJ1-1
v_gene: TRBV7-6

CDR3aa: ASRPPGTSGTNEQF
j_gene: TRBJ2-1
v_gene: TRBV7-3

CDR3aa: ASSQISGGAYNEQF
j_gene: TRBJ2-1
v_gene: TRBV4-2

CDR3aa: ASSYYGRGGYT
j_gene: TRBJ1-2
v_gene: TRBV6-5

CDR3aa: ASSLGPPGTEAF
j_gene: TRBJ1-1
v_gene: TRBV7-2

CDR3aa: ASSIVAGGTEAF
j_gene: TRBJ1-1
v_gene: TRBV19

CDR3aa: ASSSDTWAAGTDTQY
j_gene: TRBJ2-3
v_gene: TRBV7-2

CDR3aa: ASRGRTGELF
j_gene: TRBJ2-2
v_gene: TRBV27